The sequence of this T cell receptor (beta chain) was determined in a study of T cell repertoires in cytomegalovirus infection. The overall study: Based on public TCR beta signatures, there were indications of CMV infection and of a matching HLA type.

TCRdb re-called the reads through MiXCR, storing one row per CDR3 protein. In the table there are about 310,000 distinct CDR3 sequences, about 8.8% of which are singletons. This clonotype was picked up many times. The antigen is unknown. Whole-study results and caveats: The study identified carriers of CMV plus the relevant HLA from cumulative public TCR beta family frequency. The ex vivo response was dominated by HLA-C-restricted CMV-specific TCR beta clonotypes.

The CDR3 has 16 residues. V was shortened by 3 bases and J by 2 bases, with 16 bases between the two germline ends. Germline lookup yields CDR1 MNHEY and CDR2 SVGAGI. Material: PBMCs. This TCR was sampled from a human donor in good health (CMV status not recorded). Some clones in this sample may be carry-over from other donors' samples. The rearrangement uses TRBV6-5 and TRBJ2-5; D may correspond to TRBD1 or TRBD2 (5 bases each). In nucleotides, the CDR3 is TGTGCCAGCAGTTATGGGACGGCCCTTTCACAAGAGACCCAGTACTTC. Protein product: CASSYGTALSQETQYF.